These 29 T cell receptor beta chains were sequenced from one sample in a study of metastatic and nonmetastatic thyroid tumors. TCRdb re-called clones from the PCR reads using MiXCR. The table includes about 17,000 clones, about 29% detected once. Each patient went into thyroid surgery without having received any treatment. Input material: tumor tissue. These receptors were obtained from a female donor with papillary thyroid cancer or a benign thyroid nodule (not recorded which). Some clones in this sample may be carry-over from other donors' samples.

This CDR3 is CSATSGSVSDTQYF. CDR3 sequence (DNA): TGCAGTGCCACGAGCGGGAGCGTCTCAGATACGCAGTATTTT. The chain links TRBV20-1 to TRBJ2-3; 8 nucleotides agree with TRBD2. The germline V gene encodes CDR1 DFQATT and CDR2 SNEGSKA (reference sequence). CDR3 length: 14 residues. J was trimmed by 4 bases and V by 6 bases; bases with no gene match: 9.

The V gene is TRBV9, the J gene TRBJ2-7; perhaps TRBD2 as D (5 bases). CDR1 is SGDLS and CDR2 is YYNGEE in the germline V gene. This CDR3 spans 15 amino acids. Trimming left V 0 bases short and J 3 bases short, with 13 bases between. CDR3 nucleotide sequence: TGTGCCAGCAGCGTAGGGGAAGCGAGGGACTACGAGCAGTACTTC. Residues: CASSVGEARDYEQYF.

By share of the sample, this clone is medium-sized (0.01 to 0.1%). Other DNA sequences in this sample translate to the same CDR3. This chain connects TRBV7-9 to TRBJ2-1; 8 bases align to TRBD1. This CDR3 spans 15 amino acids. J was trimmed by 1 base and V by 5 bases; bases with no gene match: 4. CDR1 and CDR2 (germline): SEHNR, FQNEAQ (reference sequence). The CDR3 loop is CASSLRQGSYNEQFF. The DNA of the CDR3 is TGTGCCAGCAGCCTAAGACAGGGGTCCTACAATGAGCAGTTCTTC.

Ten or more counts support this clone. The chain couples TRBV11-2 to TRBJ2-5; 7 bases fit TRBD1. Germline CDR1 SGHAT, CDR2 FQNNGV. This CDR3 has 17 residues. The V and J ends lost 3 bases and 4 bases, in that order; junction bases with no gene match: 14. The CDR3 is CASSLGVRGGVIETQYF. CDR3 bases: TGTGCCAGCAGCTTGGGGGTGAGAGGGGGCGTTATAGAGACCCAGTACTTC. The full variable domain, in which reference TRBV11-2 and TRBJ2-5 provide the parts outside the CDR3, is EAGVAQSPRYKIIEKRQSVAFWCNPISGHATLYWYQQILGQGPKLLIQFQNNGVVDDSQLPKDRFSAERLKGVDSTLKIQPAKLEDSAVYLCASSLGVRGGVIETQYFGPGTRLLVL.

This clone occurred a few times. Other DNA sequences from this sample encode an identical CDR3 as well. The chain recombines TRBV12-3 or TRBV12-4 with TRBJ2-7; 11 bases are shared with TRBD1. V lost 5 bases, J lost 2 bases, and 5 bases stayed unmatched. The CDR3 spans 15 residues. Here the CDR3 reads CASSPWDRGTYEQYF. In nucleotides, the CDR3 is TGTGCCAGCAGTCCCTGGGACAGGGGGACCTACGAGCAGTACTTC.

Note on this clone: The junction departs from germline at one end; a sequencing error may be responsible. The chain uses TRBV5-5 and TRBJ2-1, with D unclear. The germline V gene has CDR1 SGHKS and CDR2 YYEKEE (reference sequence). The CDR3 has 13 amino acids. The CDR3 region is CASRFVGYNAQFF. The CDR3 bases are TGTGCCAGCAGGTTCGTTGGCTACAATGCGCAGTTCTTC.

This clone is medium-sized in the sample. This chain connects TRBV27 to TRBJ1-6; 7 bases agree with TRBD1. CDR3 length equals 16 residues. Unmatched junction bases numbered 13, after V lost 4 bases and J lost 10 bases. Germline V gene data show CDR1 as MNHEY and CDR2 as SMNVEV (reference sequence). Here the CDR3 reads CASSSGQDLSWSPLHF. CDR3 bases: TGTGCCAGCAGTTCCGGACAGGATCTGTCGTGGTCACCCCTCCACTTT.

As DNA, the CDR3 is TGTGCCAGCTCACCAGGGGTCCAGCCCCAGCATTTT. It encodes CASSPGVQPQHF. V is TRBV18 and J is TRBJ1-5; no firm D call. The CDR3 runs 12 residues. CDR1 is KGHSH, CDR2 LQKENI, per germline. V lost 2 bases to trimming and J lost 7 bases, with 6 bases between them.

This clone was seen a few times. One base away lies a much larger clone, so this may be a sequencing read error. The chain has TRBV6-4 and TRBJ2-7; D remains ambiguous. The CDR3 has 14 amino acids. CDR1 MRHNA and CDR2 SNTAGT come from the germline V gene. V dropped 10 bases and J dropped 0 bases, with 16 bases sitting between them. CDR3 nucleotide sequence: TGTGCCATCAGCCAGGCGATACTCTCCTACGAGCAGTACTTC. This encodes CAISQAILSYEQYF.

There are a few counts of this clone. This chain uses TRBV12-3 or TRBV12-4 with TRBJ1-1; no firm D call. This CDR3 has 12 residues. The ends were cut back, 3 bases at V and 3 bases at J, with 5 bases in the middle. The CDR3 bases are TGTGCCAGCAGTTTGAGTTACACTGAAGCTTTCTTT. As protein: CASSLSYTEAFF.

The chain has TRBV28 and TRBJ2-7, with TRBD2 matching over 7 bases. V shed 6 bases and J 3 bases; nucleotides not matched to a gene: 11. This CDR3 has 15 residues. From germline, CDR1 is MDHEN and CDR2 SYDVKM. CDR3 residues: CASRPGGGERYEQYF. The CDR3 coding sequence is TGTGCCAGCAGACCGGGCGGGGGAGAGCGCTACGAGCAGTACTTC.

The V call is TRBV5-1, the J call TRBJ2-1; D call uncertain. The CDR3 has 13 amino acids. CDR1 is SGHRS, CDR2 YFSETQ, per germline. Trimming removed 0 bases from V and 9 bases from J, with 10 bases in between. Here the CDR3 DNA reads TGCGCCAGCAGCTTGGCGCTAGTTGGTGAGCAGTTCTTC. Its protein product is CASSLALVGEQFF.

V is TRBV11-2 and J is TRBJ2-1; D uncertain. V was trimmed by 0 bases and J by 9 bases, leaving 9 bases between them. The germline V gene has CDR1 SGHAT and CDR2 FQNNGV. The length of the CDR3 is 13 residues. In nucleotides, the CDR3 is TGTGCCAGCAGCTTAGATCGTTGCTGTGAGCAGTTCTTC. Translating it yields CASSLDRCCEQFF. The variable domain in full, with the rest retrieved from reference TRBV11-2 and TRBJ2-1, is EAGVAQSPRYKIIEKRQSVAFWCNPISGHATLYWYQQILGQGPKLLIQFQNNGVVDDSQLPKDRFSAERLKGVDSTLKIQPAKLEDSAVYLCASSLDRCCEQFFGPGTRLTVL.

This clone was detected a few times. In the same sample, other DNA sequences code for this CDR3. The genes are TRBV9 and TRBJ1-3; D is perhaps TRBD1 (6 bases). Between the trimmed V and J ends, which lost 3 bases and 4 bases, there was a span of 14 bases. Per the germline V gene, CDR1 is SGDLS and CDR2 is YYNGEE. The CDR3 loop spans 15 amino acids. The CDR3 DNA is TGTGCCAGCAGCGGTGGGAGGGGGTCCGGAAACACCATATATTTT. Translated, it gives CASSGGRGSGNTIYF.

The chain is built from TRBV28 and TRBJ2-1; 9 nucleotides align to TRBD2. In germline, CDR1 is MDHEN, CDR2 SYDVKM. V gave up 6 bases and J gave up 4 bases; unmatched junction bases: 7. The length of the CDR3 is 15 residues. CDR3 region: CASSSGTSLYNEQFF. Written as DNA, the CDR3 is TGTGCCAGCAGCTCCGGGACTAGCTTATACAATGAGCAGTTCTTC.

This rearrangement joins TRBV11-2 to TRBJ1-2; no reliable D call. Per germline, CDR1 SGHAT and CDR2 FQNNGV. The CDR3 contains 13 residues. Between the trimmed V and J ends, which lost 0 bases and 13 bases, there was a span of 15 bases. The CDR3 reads CASSLDYVETTTF. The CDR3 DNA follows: TGTGCCAGCAGCTTAGATTACGTAGAGACAACCACCTTC.

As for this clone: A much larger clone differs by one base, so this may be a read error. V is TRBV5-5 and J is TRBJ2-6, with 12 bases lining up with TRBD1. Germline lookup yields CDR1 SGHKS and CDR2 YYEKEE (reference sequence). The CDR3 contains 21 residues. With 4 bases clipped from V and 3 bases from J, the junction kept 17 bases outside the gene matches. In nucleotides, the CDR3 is TGTGCCAGCAGCATCCAATGGGACAGGGGGCTCCTGTTCTTTGGGGCCAACGTCCTGACTTTC. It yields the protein CASSIQWDRGLLFFGANVLTF.

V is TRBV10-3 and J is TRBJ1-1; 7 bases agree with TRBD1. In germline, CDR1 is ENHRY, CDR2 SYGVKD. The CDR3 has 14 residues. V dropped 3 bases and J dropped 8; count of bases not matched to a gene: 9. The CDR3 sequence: CAISELNRGLEAFF. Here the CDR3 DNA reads TGTGCCATCAGTGAACTGAACAGGGGACTGGAAGCTTTCTTT.

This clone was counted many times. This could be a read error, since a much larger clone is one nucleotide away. The CDR3 is CAISSYYGYTF. The CDR3 DNA sequence: TGTGCCATCAGTTCTTACTATGGCTACACCTTC. This chain connects TRBV28 to TRBJ1-2; D unresolved. The germline CDR1 and CDR2 sequences are MDHEN and SYDVKM. This CDR3 region has 11 residues.

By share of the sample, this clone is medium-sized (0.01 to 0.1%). The CDR3 loop is CASSRGNNQPQHF. The CDR3 DNA reads TGTGCCAGCAGCCGGGGAAACAATCAGCCCCAGCATTTT. J is TRBJ1-5 and V is TRBV6-1; D unresolved. This CDR3 is 13 amino acids long. V was trimmed by 6 bases and J by 3 bases, leaving 9 bases between them. Germline V gives CDR1 MNHNS, CDR2 SASEGT.

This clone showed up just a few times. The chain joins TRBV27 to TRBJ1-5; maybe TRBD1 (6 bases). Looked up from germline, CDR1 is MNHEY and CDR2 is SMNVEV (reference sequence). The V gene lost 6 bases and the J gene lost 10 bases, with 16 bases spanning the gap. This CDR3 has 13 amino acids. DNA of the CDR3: TGTGCCAGCAGGCCCCAACCCAGGGGCCCCCAGCATTTT. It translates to CASRPQPRGPQHF.

The CDR3 protein is CSVSPSNTEAFF. The CDR3 DNA reads TGCAGTGTTAGTCCCAGTAACACTGAAGCTTTCTTT. The gene calls are TRBV20-1 and TRBJ1-1, with unresolved D. The CDR3 is 12 amino acids. Germline V gene sequence: CDR1 DFQATT, CDR2 SNEGSKA (reference sequence). Trimming removed 7 bases from V and 2 bases from J, with 11 bases in between.

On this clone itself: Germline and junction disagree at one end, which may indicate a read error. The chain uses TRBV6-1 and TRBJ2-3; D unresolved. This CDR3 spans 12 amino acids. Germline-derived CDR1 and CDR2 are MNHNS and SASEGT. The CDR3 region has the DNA TGTGCCAGCATTCAAGGCTCAGATACGCATTATTTT. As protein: CASIQGSDTHYF.

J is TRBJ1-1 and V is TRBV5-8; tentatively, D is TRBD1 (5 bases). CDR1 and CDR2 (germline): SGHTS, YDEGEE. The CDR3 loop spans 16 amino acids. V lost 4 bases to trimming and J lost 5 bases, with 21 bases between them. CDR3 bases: TGTGCCAGCAGCCGGGGCAGGGAGCTTCTGGAGACTGAAGCTTTCTTT. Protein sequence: CASSRGRELLETEAFF.

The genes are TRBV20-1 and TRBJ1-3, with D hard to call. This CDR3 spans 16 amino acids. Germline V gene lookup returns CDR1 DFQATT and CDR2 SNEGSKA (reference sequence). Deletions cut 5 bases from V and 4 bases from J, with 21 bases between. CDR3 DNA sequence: TGCAGTGCTGCCGACGTGGTCGGGAATCAAGGAAACACCATATATTTT. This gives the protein CSAADVVGNQGNTIYF.

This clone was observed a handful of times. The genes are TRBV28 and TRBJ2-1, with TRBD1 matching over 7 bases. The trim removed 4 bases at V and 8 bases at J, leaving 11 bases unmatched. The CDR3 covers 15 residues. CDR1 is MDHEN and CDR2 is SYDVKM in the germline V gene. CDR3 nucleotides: TGTGCCAGCAGTTCGAATGACAGGGTAGAGTATGAGCAGTTCTTC. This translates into CASSSNDRVEYEQFF.

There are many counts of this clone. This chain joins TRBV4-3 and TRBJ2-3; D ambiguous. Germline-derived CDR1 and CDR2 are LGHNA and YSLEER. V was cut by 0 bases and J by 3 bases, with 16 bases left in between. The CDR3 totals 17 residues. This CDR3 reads CASSQDRGEVITDTQYF. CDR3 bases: TGCGCCAGCAGCCAAGATCGTGGAGAGGTAATAACAGATACGCAGTATTTT.

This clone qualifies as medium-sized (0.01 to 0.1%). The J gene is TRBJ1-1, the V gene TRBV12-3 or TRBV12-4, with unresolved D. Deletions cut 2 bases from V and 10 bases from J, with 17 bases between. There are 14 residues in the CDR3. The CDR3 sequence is CASSLQEGHRGAFF. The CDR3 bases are TGTGCCAGCAGTTTACAGGAGGGCCACCGAGGAGCTTTCTTT.

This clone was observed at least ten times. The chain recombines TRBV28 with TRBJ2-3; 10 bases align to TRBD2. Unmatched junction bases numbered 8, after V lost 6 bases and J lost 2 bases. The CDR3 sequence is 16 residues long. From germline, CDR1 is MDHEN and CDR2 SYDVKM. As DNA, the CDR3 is TGTGCCAGCAGAGGACTAGCGGAAGATTTCACAGATACGCAGTATTTT. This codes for CASRGLAEDFTDTQYF.